These T cell receptor beta chains were read from a single sample in a study of T-cell reconstitution after alpha-beta-depleted transplantation in children. In TCRdb, the PCR reads were re-called with MiXCR into one record per CDR3 protein. The sample has around 370,000 distinct CDR3 sequences; 10% are singletons. Material: PBMCs from the stem cell graft donor, obtained from the stem cell graft. These receptor sequences come from a human donor who donated a stem cell graft to a child with acute lymphoblastic leukemia. CDR3s include the opening cysteine and the closing phenylalanine or tryptophan. Each record gives: clone size, V gene, J gene, CDR3 protein. Some rows mark clone size as missing; the rest say once, few, many or name a class of expanded clone.

abundance: many; v_gene: TRBV7-8; j_gene: TRBJ2-1; CDR3aa: CASVYLGSPNYNEQFF
abundance: -; v_gene: TRBV30; j_gene: TRBJ1-1; CDR3aa: CAWSFWDRRAFF
abundance: few; v_gene: TRBV20-1; j_gene: TRBJ2-1; CDR3aa: CSANGLDYNEQFF
abundance: -; v_gene: TRBV6-6; j_gene: TRBJ2-7; CDR3aa: CASSSAPGLAGASWVQQYF
abundance: many; v_gene: TRBV7-3; j_gene: TRBJ1-3; CDR3aa: CASSPGAGNTIYF
abundance: few; v_gene: TRBV12-3/TRBV12-4; j_gene: TRBJ2-2; CDR3aa: CASSLKLTGELFF
abundance: few; v_gene: TRBV20-1; j_gene: TRBJ2-5; CDR3aa: CSATLETSGQETQYF
abundance: -; v_gene: TRBV5-1; j_gene: TRBJ2-1; CDR3aa: CASSFGRRDEQFF
abundance: few; v_gene: TRBV12-3/TRBV12-4; j_gene: TRBJ2-3; CDR3aa: CASSQYRVTDTQYF
abundance: -; v_gene: TRBV20-1; j_gene: TRBJ2-1; CDR3aa: CSARELGDNEQFF
abundance: few; v_gene: TRBV7-2; j_gene: TRBJ2-1; CDR3aa: CASKSARTYNEQFF
abundance: many; v_gene: TRBV7-2; j_gene: TRBJ2-5; CDR3aa: CASSFGASSETQYF
abundance: many; v_gene: TRBV7-9; j_gene: TRBJ1-2; CDR3aa: CASSLGTENYGYTF
abundance: few; v_gene: TRBV12-3/TRBV12-4; j_gene: TRBJ2-7; CDR3aa: CASRSRRGPGTYEQYF
abundance: -; v_gene: TRBV20-1; j_gene: TRBJ1-6; CDR3aa: CSASQGLVGNSPLHF
abundance: many; v_gene: TRBV28; j_gene: TRBJ1-5; CDR3aa: CASSWDRGRQPQHF
abundance: few; v_gene: TRBV5-1; j_gene: TRBJ2-6; CDR3aa: CASSRADPGANVLTF
abundance: few; v_gene: TRBV6-1; j_gene: TRBJ2-2; CDR3aa: CASGKALRDTGELFF
abundance: many; v_gene: TRBV9; j_gene: TRBJ2-1; CDR3aa: CASSSPGQGLDEQFF
abundance: -; v_gene: TRBV11-2; j_gene: TRBJ2-3; CDR3aa: CASSLDLRYGARTDTQYF
abundance: many; v_gene: TRBV9; j_gene: TRBJ2-1; CDR3aa: CASSVEHEQFF
abundance: -; v_gene: TRBV5-5; j_gene: TRBJ2-1; CDR3aa: CASSLAGGIYNEQFF
abundance: -; v_gene: TRBV7-8; j_gene: TRBJ2-7; CDR3aa: CASSSGTGLYEQYF
abundance: few; v_gene: TRBV3-1; j_gene: TRBJ1-1; CDR3aa: CASSQGPGGNTEAFF
abundance: many; v_gene: TRBV5-1; j_gene: TRBJ1-2; CDR3aa: CASSLTRAMNYGYTF
abundance: -; v_gene: TRBV5-1; j_gene: TRBJ2-2; CDR3aa: CASSLDLDPGAGELFF
abundance: -; v_gene: TRBV20-1; j_gene: TRBJ2-3; CDR3aa: CSARNGRGFHTDTQYF
abundance: -; v_gene: TRBV3-1; j_gene: TRBJ2-7; CDR3aa: CASSQDRATYEQYF
abundance: few; v_gene: TRBV6-5; j_gene: TRBJ1-5; CDR3aa: CASQSVRGGLSNQPQHF
abundance: -; v_gene: TRBV30; j_gene: TRBJ2-1; CDR3aa: CAWRELATPRNEQFF
abundance: many; v_gene: TRBV29-1; j_gene: TRBJ2-3; CDR3aa: CSARGSGASNRADTQYF
abundance: many; v_gene: TRBV7-2; j_gene: TRBJ2-3; CDR3aa: CASSLAGLSTDTQYF
abundance: few; v_gene: TRBV6-1; j_gene: TRBJ2-1; CDR3aa: CASSEVWANNEQFF